Sequencing of this T cell receptor beta chain was carried out in a study of T-cell reconstitution after alpha-beta-depleted transplantation in children. Germline V lookup: CDR1 SGHDT, CDR2 YYEEEE. The CDR3 totals 13 residues. V was pared by 2 bases and J by 8 bases, with 12 bases between. The TCRbeta library incorporated unique molecular identifiers. TCRdb re-analysed the PCR reads in MiXCR, keeping a single row per CDR3 protein. The table records approximately 430,000 distinct CDR3 sequences, around 16% of them present only once. The chain joins TRBV5-6 to TRBJ2-3, with D possibly matching TRBD2 (5 bases). The starting material was PBMCs, mostly from graft donor cells, obtained 360 days after TCRalphabeta/CD19-depleted stem cell transplant. The TCR was taken from a boy under three years old who had a stem cell transplant for Wiskott-Aldrich syndrome, so the T cells may come from the graft donor. CDR3 sequence reads: CASSFIATTTQYF. Here the CDR3 DNA reads TGTGCCAGCAGCTTTATAGCGACGACTACGCAGTATTTT.